A single sample is the source of the 4 T cell receptor beta chains below, sequenced in a study of T cell responses to AZD1222 COVID-19 vaccine. The assay was immunoSEQ multiplex PCR, and TCRdb's table has in-frame clones only and misses some. Altogether 96,000 or so clones are present, about nine tenths being singletons, with the ten largest covering approximately 24%. Sequencing was performed on peripheral blood, taken on day 0 of AZD1222 vaccination. These receptor sequences come from an adult in good health.

In this sample, this clone turned up once. The chain carries TRBV28 and TRBJ1-6; D is undetermined. The V and J ends lost 6 bases and 9 bases respectively, with 21 bases between them. There are 16 residues in the CDR3. CDR1 MDHEN and CDR2 SYDVKM come from the germline V gene. CDR3 residues: CASSSGTGLRVSPLHF. The CDR3 bases are TGTGCCAGCAGCTCCGGAACCGGACTGAGGGTTTCACCCCTCCACTTT.

This clone showed up just once. The chain carries TRBV9 and TRBJ2-1; TRBD1 aligns across 8 bases. Germline trimming cut 2 bases from V and 9 bases from J; bases unmatched to any gene: 7. Per the germline V gene, CDR1 is SGDLS and CDR2 is YYNGEE. The CDR3 covers 14 residues. CDR3: CASSVGQGPSEQFF. In DNA form, the CDR3 reads TGTGCCAGCAGCGTTGGACAGGGTCCCAGTGAGCAGTTCTTC. The variable domain in full, completed from reference TRBV9 and TRBJ2-1, reads DSGVTQTPKHLITATGQRVTLRCSPRSGDLSVYWYQQSLDQGLQFLIQYYNGEERAKGNILERFSAQQFPDLHSELNLSSLELGDSALYFCASSVGQGPSEQFFGPGTRLTVL.

V and J are TRBV27 and TRBJ2-5; no reliable D call. There are 15 residues in the CDR3. Germline CDR1 MNHEY, CDR2 SMNVEV (reference sequence). V gave up 6 bases and J gave up 1 base, with 15 bases separating them. DNA of the CDR3: TGTGCCAGCAGCCCCCGTCGGCCAGGCCAAGAGACCCAGTACTTC. Translated, it gives CASSPRRPGQETQYF.

The rearrangement joins TRBV9 to TRBJ2-5; 11 bases agree with TRBD2. The V segment lost 0 bases and the J segment 4 bases; nucleotides outside the gene matches: 2. The CDR3 consists of 15 residues. The germline V gene has CDR1 SGDLS and CDR2 YYNGEE. The CDR3 DNA reads TGTGCCAGCAGCGTAGCCCTAGCGGGAGGAGAGACCCAGTACTTC. It yields the protein CASSVALAGGETQYF.